These 10 T cell receptor beta chains came from one sample sequenced in a study of cytomegalovirus exposure and HLA in healthy donors. The method was immunoSEQ multiplex PCR; TCRdb's version includes in-frame clones alone and lacks a portion of them. The profile shows 120,000 or so clones, roughly 82% of them singletons. Sequencing was performed on PBMCs. The receptors shown here come from a man aged 18 to 29 in good health and CMV-seronegative.

J is TRBJ2-7 and V is TRBV18; D is possibly TRBD1 (5 bases). Germline CDR1 and CDR2: KGHSH and LQKENI. V lost 1 base to trimming and J lost 3 bases, with 13 bases between them. The CDR3 has 15 amino acids. The CDR3 DNA is TGTGCCAGCTCACCACGGCAGGGCGCCGACTACGAGCAGTACTTC. It specifies CASSPRQGADYEQYF.

The chain carries TRBV2 and TRBJ2-1; D possibly corresponds to TRBD2 (5 bases). Trimming pared 5 bases from V and 4 bases from J, leaving 15 bases between. CDR1 SNHLY and CDR2 FYNNEI come from the germline V gene. This CDR3 region has 15 residues. The CDR3 sequence: CASSSRTQVYNEQFF. The CDR3 region has the DNA TGTGCCAGCAGTTCTAGGACTCAGGTTTACAATGAGCAGTTCTTC.

This chain joins TRBV7-8 and TRBJ2-7, with TRBD2 matching 7 bases. Trimming at V came to 1 base and at J to 0 bases, leaving 6 bases not matched to a gene. The V gene's germline CDR1 is SGHVS and CDR2 FQNEAQ. The CDR3 has 16 residues. CDR3 in DNA: TGTGCCAGCAGCTTAGTAGGAGCGGGAAGCTCCTACGAGCAGTACTTC. It specifies CASSLVGAGSSYEQYF.

CDR3 bases: TGCGCCAGCAGTCAGGTTGGAGCGCCACGACCTAACAATGAGCAGTTCTTC. Protein sequence: CASSQVGAPRPNNEQFF. The V gene is TRBV23-1, the J gene TRBJ2-1; no definite D call. TRBV23-1 is identified as an open reading frame with a role that is uncertain. The CDR3 spans 17 residues. Deletions cut 3 bases from V and 5 bases from J, with 20 bases between.

The chain has TRBV10-3 and TRBJ2-7; 9 positions match TRBD2. J gave up 2 bases and V 0 bases, and 5 bases lay outside the gene matches. The CDR3 spans 16 residues. Per germline, CDR1 ENHRY and CDR2 SYGVKD. The CDR3 protein is CAISESSLAGTYEQYF. The CDR3 bases are TGTGCCATCAGTGAGTCGAGTCTAGCGGGAACCTACGAGCAGTACTTC.

This chain connects TRBV6-6 to TRBJ2-7, with D perhaps TRBD2 (5 bases). This CDR3 contains 15 residues. The germline CDR1 and CDR2 sequences are MNHNY and SVGAGI (reference sequence). V was clipped by 2 bases and J by 2 bases, with 13 bases between them. DNA for the CDR3: TGTGCCAGCAGTTACCTCGGAGGCGAGACCTACGAGCAGTACTTC. This encodes CASSYLGGETYEQYF.

This chain uses TRBV2 with TRBJ2-5, with 13 positions matching TRBD2. Germline V lookup: CDR1 SNHLY, CDR2 FYNNEI. The V and J ends lost 8 bases and 4 bases, in that order; junction bases with no gene match: 10. This CDR3 has 16 residues. CDR3 nucleotides: TGTGCCAGCTCAACGTGGACTAGCGGGGGACGAGAGACCCAGTACTTC. Protein sequence: CASSTWTSGGRETQYF.

In DNA, the CDR3 is TGTGCCATCACCGGACGAGGCAGGGGCGCCCCAGATACGCAGTATTTT. It is translated as CAITGRGRGAPDTQYF. The rearrangement uses TRBV10-3 and TRBJ2-3, with D tentatively TRBD1 (6 bases). CDR1 is ENHRY, CDR2 SYGVKD, per germline. CDR3 length equals 16 residues. Trimming left V 7 bases short and J 4 bases short, with 21 bases between.

The chain joins TRBV6-1 to TRBJ1-1; D not resolved. Looked up from germline, CDR1 is MNHNS and CDR2 is SASEGT. The CDR3 is 13 residues long. Trimming removed 8 bases from V and 4 bases from J, with 14 bases in between. In nucleotides, the CDR3 is TGTGCCAGCCCCTCGGTCCCGTTCACTGAAGCTTTCTTT. It translates to CASPSVPFTEAFF.

This chain links TRBV7-9 with TRBJ2-1; 12 nucleotides agree with TRBD1. This CDR3 is 16 amino acids long. After removal of 5 bases from V and 10 bases from J, the junction contained 12 bases not matched to a gene. CDR1 and CDR2 (germline): SEHNR, FQNEAQ (reference sequence). Written as DNA, the CDR3 is TGTGCCAGCAGCCGGGGACTGACCGGGACAGGGGGCGAGCAGTTCTTC. Translating it yields CASSRGLTGTGGEQFF.